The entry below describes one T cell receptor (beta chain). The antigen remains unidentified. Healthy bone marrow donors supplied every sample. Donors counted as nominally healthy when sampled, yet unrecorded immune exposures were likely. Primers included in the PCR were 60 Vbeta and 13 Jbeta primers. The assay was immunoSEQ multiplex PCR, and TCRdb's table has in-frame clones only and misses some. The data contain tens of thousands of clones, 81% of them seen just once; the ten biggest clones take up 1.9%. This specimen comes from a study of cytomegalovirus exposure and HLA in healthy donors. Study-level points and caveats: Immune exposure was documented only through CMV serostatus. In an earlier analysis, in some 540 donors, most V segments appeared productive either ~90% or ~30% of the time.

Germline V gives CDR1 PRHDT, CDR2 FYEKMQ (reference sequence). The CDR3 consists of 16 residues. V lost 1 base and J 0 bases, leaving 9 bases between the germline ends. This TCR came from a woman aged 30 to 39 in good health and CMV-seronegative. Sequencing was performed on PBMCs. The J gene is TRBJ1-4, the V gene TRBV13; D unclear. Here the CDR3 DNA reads TGTGCCAGCAGCTTAGCCGAGCCTGCAACTAATGAAAAACTGTTTTTT. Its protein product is CASSLAEPATNEKLFF.